This TCR beta chain came from a study of cytomegalovirus exposure and HLA in healthy donors. In the study overall: Inside one of the first data releases sat around 85 million unique TCRs taken from HLA-typed donors.

The PCR was carried out with 60 Vbeta primers and 13 Jbeta primers. Produced via immunoSEQ multiplex PCR; TCRdb's table is partial and in-frame only. The sample holds roughly 200,000 clones; approximately 80% are singletons and the top ten take roughly 1.9%. CDR1 and CDR2 (germline): SEHNR, FQNEAQ (reference sequence). V shed 5 bases and J shed 1 base, with 12 bases lying between them. The CDR3 consists of 14 residues. To note about this clone: Its antigen is as yet unknown.

Study-wide results and limits: The study designated fewer than 200 TCR beta chains cytomegalovirus-associated. Most TCR sequences proved rare, with some public TCRs found in many donors. In terms of immune exposure information, only CMV serostatus was available.

This rearrangement joins TRBV7-9 to TRBJ2-7; D gene unclear. The sequence came from a woman under 40 in good health and CMV-seronegative. The material sequenced was PBMCs. The CDR3 sequence: CASSRSESSYEQYF. In DNA form, the CDR3 reads TGTGCCAGCAGCCGCTCGGAGAGTTCCTACGAGCAGTACTTC. Filled out from reference TRBV7-9 and TRBJ2-7, the complete variable domain reads DTGVSQNPRHKITKRGQNVTFRCDPISEHNRLYWYRQTLGQGPEFLTYFQNEAQLEKSRLLSDRFSAERPKGSFSTLEIQRTEQGDSAMYLCASSRSESSYEQYFGPGTRLTVT.